One T cell receptor (beta chain) is described in this entry. This entry is derived from a study of control samples from healthy donors and cancer patients. TCRdb keeps only in-frame clones here, not all; method: immunoSEQ multiplex PCR. The table shows about 120,000 clones, with about 91% occurring only once. CDR3 size: 16 residues. From germline, CDR1 is LGHNA and CDR2 YSLEER. V lost 0 bases and J lost 7, with 18 bases in between. The TCR sequence derives from a man aged 35-49 years in good health. Sequencing used blood. V usage is TRBV4-3 and J usage is TRBJ1-2; no clear D. CDR3 loop: CASSQDKGPGSGGYTF. The CDR3, as DNA: TGCGCCAGCAGCCAAGATAAAGGCCCCGGGTCGGGTGGCTACACCTTC.